These 27 T cell receptor beta chains came from one sample sequenced in a study of OX40 agonist ivuxolimab in advanced cancers. Libraries were built with the immunoSEQ multiplex PCR assay. Held by TCRdb, this immuneACCESS table contains in-frame sequences only and omits some clones. Under half of the omission traces to an unresolved V gene where checked; the cause of the rest is unknown. The sample table lists around 70,000 clones, roughly 87% of them with a count of one. Jointly, the top ten make up 0.5% to 0.6% of the sample. This sample comprised CD4+ or CD8+ T cells sorted from blood, obtained in a trial of the OX40 agonist ivuxolimab. All receptors derive from an adult with an advanced solid tumor such as melanoma, head and neck, liver or kidney cancer.

The chain uses TRBV7-3 and TRBJ2-3; a weak D match, TRBD1 (6 bases). Germline CDR1 and CDR2: SGHTA and FQGTGA. V gave up 2 bases and J gave up 3 bases, with 6 bases separating them. This CDR3 spans 13 amino acids. The CDR3 DNA sequence: TGTGCCAGCAGCTTACAGGGGACAGATACGCAGTATTTT. Translated, it gives CASSLQGTDTQYF. Drawing the rest from reference TRBV7-3 and TRBJ2-3, the complete variable domain is GAGVSQTPSNKVTEKGKYVELRCDPISGHTALYWYRQSLGQGPEFLIYFQGTGAADDSGLPNDRFFAVRPEGSVSTLKIQRTERGDSAVYLCASSLQGTDTQYFGPGTRLTVL.

This clone was seen a single time. The rearrangement joins TRBV6-5 to TRBJ2-7; no clear D gene. Deletions cut 6 bases from V and 4 bases from J, with 16 bases between. Germline V gives CDR1 MNHEY, CDR2 SVGAGI. CDR3 length: 14 amino acids. CDR3 DNA: TGTGCCAGCAGCCCCCGGACCGTAAGTTACGAGCAGTACTTC. It yields the protein CASSPRTVSYEQYF.

This chain links TRBV19 with TRBJ1-1, with D unclear. The ends were cut back, 6 bases at V and 1 base at J, with 15 bases in the middle. CDR3 size: 15 residues. The germline V gene encodes CDR1 LNHDA and CDR2 SQIVND (reference sequence). CDR3 sequence (DNA): TGTGCCAGTAGCGTAAAGGGTGGGTGGAACACTGAAGCTTTCTTT. Protein sequence: CASSVKGGWNTEAFF. Combining the CDR3 with reference TRBV19 and TRBJ1-1 gives the whole variable domain DGGITQSPKYLFRKEGQNVTLSCEQNLNHDAMYWYRQDPGQGLRLIYYSQIVNDFQKGDIAEGYSVSREKKESFPLTVTSAQKNPTAFYLCASSVKGGWNTEAFFGQGTRLTVV.

The chain joins TRBV11-3 to TRBJ2-7; D remains ambiguous. Germline lookup yields CDR1 SGHNT and CDR2 YENEEA. The CDR3 has 12 amino acids. V lost 5 bases and J lost 3, with 8 bases in between. The CDR3 DNA reads as TGTGCCAGCAGCGGAACAGTCTACGAGCAGTACTTC. Translating it yields CASSGTVYEQYF. Combining the CDR3 with reference TRBV11-3 and TRBJ2-7 gives the whole variable domain EAGVVQSPRYKIIEKKQPVAFWCNPISGHNTLYWYLQNLGQGPELLIRYENEEAVDDSQLPKDRFSAERLKGVDSTLKIQPAELGDSAVYLCASSGTVYEQYFGPGTRLTVT.

This clone appeared a single time. The V gene is TRBV11-3, the J gene TRBJ2-1; D remains ambiguous. Trimming cost V 5 bases and J 10 bases, with 12 bases left between them. The length of the CDR3 is 12 residues. Germline V gene lookup returns CDR1 SGHNT and CDR2 YENEEA. The CDR3 reads CASSLIELEQFF. CDR3 DNA sequence: TGTGCCAGCAGCCTTATAGAACTAGAGCAGTTCTTC.

The rearrangement links TRBV19 to TRBJ2-6, with 8 bases aligning to TRBD1. The length of the CDR3 is 16 residues. Germline lookup yields CDR1 LNHDA and CDR2 SQIVND (reference sequence). V lost 7 bases and J lost 2; bases outside the gene matches: 7. The CDR3 is CASNTRGQAGANVLTF. The DNA of the CDR3 is TGTGCCAGTAACACCAGGGGGCAAGCTGGGGCCAACGTCCTGACTTTC.

This chain uses TRBV5-4 with TRBJ2-2; 9 nucleotides match TRBD1. The CDR3 totals 19 residues. V lost 0 bases and J lost 2; bases outside the gene matches: 11. Germline loops: CDR1 SGHNT, CDR2 YYREEE (reference sequence). CDR3 region: CASSLVLGYRGHNTGELFF. The CDR3 nucleotides are TGTGCCAGCAGCTTGGTCCTTGGTTACAGGGGGCATAACACCGGGGAGCTGTTTTTT.

The V gene is TRBV30, the J gene TRBJ2-3; 13 nucleotides align to TRBD2. Germline-derived CDR1 and CDR2 are GTSNPN and SVGIG (reference sequence). Trimming removed 1 base from V and 4 bases from J; junction bases left unmatched: 2. The length of the CDR3 is 15 residues. As DNA, the CDR3 is TGTGCCTGGAGTGGCGGACTAGCGGGAGCAGATACGCAGTATTTT. Its translation is CAWSGGLAGADTQYF.

V usage is TRBV4-2 and J usage is TRBJ2-2; possibly TRBD1 for D (6 bases). Germline CDR1 LGHNA, CDR2 YNFKEQ. V dropped 4 bases and J dropped 8 bases, with 20 bases sitting between them. This CDR3 comprises 16 residues. In DNA form, the CDR3 reads TGTGCCAGCAGCCTCGTCCAGGGGTCCACCTCGGGGGAGCTGTTTTTT. It codes for CASSLVQGSTSGELFF.

The V call is TRBV5-4, the J call TRBJ1-2; TRBD1 is a possible D gene (5 bases). V was pared by 3 bases and J by 8 bases, with 8 bases between. The CDR3 sequence is 11 residues long. The germline V gene encodes CDR1 SGHNT and CDR2 YYREEE (reference sequence). The CDR3 DNA sequence: TGTGCCAGCAGCTCGACAGAGGGCTACACCTTC. Encoded protein: CASSSTEGYTF.

This sequence joins TRBV7-2 and TRBJ2-5; possible D gene TRBD2, 6 bases. The CDR3 is 14 residues long. The ends were cut back, 6 bases at V and 9 bases at J, with 20 bases in the middle. Germline loops: CDR1 SGHTA, CDR2 FQGNSA. CDR3 residues: CASSPGLSGGAQYF. The CDR3 region has the DNA TGTGCCAGCAGTCCGGGGCTCTCCGGAGGGGCCCAGTACTTC.

V and J are TRBV5-6 and TRBJ1-1; TRBD1 might be the D (6 bases). This CDR3 is built from 16 residues. Germline V gives CDR1 SGHDT, CDR2 YYEEEE. V gave up 0 bases and J gave up 3 bases, with 15 bases separating them. CDR3: CASSLERQAPHTEAFF. The CDR3 DNA reads TGTGCCAGCAGCTTGGAGCGACAGGCTCCGCACACTGAAGCTTTCTTT.

This chain connects TRBV7-2 to TRBJ2-5; 11 bases align to TRBD2. The V segment lost 7 bases and the J segment 4 bases; nucleotides outside the gene matches: 8. Germline loops: CDR1 SGHTA, CDR2 FQGNSA. This CDR3 is 15 amino acids long. The CDR3 sequence is CASKETSGKGETQYF. The CDR3 DNA follows: TGTGCCAGCAAAGAGACTAGCGGGAAGGGAGAGACCCAGTACTTC. Complete variable domain (other parts from reference TRBV7-2 and TRBJ2-5): GAGVSQSPSNKVTEKGKDVELRCDPISGHTALYWYRQSLGQGLEFLIYFQGNSAPDKSGLPSDRFSAERTGGSVSTLTIQRTQQEDSAVYLCASKETSGKGETQYFGPGTRLLVL.

The chain is built from TRBV7-3 and TRBJ1-4; unclear D gene. V shed 2 bases and J shed 5 bases, with 6 bases lying between them. The CDR3 sequence is 13 residues long. CDR1 and CDR2 from the germline V gene are SGHTA and FQGTGA. The CDR3 sequence is CASSLGLNEKLFF. The CDR3 DNA reads TGTGCCAGCAGCTTAGGGTTGAATGAAAAACTGTTTTTT.

This clone has just one count. The genes are TRBV7-2 and TRBJ1-1, with 7 positions matching TRBD1. Germline CDR1 SGHTA, CDR2 FQGNSA. This CDR3 spans 14 amino acids. Losses at the gene ends were 7 bases for V and 0 bases for J; bases not matched to a gene: 5. CDR3 nucleotide sequence: TGTGCCAGCACCCTGGGACAGATGAACACTGAAGCTTTCTTT. This codes for CASTLGQMNTEAFF.

This chain uses TRBV11-2 with TRBJ2-3, with 9 positions matching TRBD1. Germline trimming cut 5 bases from V and 5 bases from J; bases unmatched to any gene: 11. The CDR3 is 16 amino acids. Per germline, CDR1 SGHAT and CDR2 FQNNGV. The CDR3 DNA reads TGTGCCAGCAGCCTTTCCGGGACAGGGCTATTAGATACGCAGTATTTT. It yields the protein CASSLSGTGLLDTQYF.

The chain employs TRBV5-1 and TRBJ2-7; 11 nucleotides line up with TRBD1. Germline-derived CDR1 and CDR2 are SGHRS and YFSETQ. The CDR3 runs to 15 residues. Trimming removed 4 bases from V and 6 bases from J; junction bases left unmatched: 9. CDR3 sequence (DNA): TGCGCCAGCAGCCCTGGACAGGGGGCGCTTTTCGAGCAGTACTTC. It codes for CASSPGQGALFEQYF.

V gene TRBV9 combines with J gene TRBJ1-3; D unresolved. Germline CDR1 SGDLS, CDR2 YYNGEE. CDR3 length: 14 amino acids. Between the trimmed V and J ends, which lost 4 bases and 4 bases, there was a span of 12 bases. CDR3 residues: CASSKEVVGNTIYF. The CDR3 nucleotides are TGTGCCAGCAGCAAGGAAGTGGTAGGAAACACCATATATTTT. The full variable domain, rest sourced from reference TRBV9 and TRBJ1-3, is DSGVTQTPKHLITATGQRVTLRCSPRSGDLSVYWYQQSLDQGLQFLIQYYNGEERAKGNILERFSAQQFPDLHSELNLSSLELGDSALYFCASSKEVVGNTIYFGEGSWLTVV.

Only one count was recorded for this clone. V and J are TRBV4-1 and TRBJ1-3; D is undetermined. Germline CDR1 MGHRA, CDR2 YSYEKL. V gave up 1 base and J gave up 0 bases, with 10 bases separating them. This CDR3 has 16 amino acids. The CDR3 here is CASSQVGRVSGNTIYF. CDR3 bases: TGCGCCAGCAGCCAAGTCGGCCGGGTCTCTGGAAACACCATATATTTT.

The rearrangement joins TRBV6-1 to TRBJ2-6; D might be TRBD1 or TRBD2, each matching 5 bases. V dropped 7 bases and J dropped 2 bases, with 9 bases sitting between them. The germline gives CDR1 MNHNS, CDR2 SASEGT. This CDR3 is built from 14 residues. The CDR3 loop reads CASTGSTGANVLTF. For the CDR3, the DNA is TGTGCCAGCACAGGGAGTACTGGGGCCAACGTCCTGACTTTC.

The chain joins TRBV15 to TRBJ2-1; TRBD2 aligns across 10 bases. Germline assignment: CDR1 LNHNV and CDR2 YYDKDF (reference sequence). The CDR3 loop spans 15 amino acids. With V trimmed by 1 base and J by 13 bases, 10 bases remained unmatched. CDR3 amino acids: CATSRGTSGEREQFF. DNA of the CDR3: TGTGCCACCAGCAGAGGAACTAGCGGGGAGAGGGAACAGTTCTTC.

This clone has a handful of counts. The chain joins TRBV5-6 to TRBJ2-7; 8 bases match TRBD2. This CDR3 is 14 amino acids long. Germline loops: CDR1 SGHDT, CDR2 YYEEEE. V shed 4 bases, J shed 4 bases, and the junction held 7 bases outside the gene matches. Written as DNA, the CDR3 is TGTGCCAGCAGCCCCCTGGGCGGGGGGTACGAGCAGTACTTC. Its translation is CASSPLGGGYEQYF. The whole variable domain, filled in from reference TRBV5-6 and TRBJ2-7, reads DAGVTQSPTHLIKTRGQQVTLRCSPKSGHDTVSWYQQALGQGPQFIFQYYEEEERQRGNFPDRFSGHQFPNYSSELNVNALLLGDSALYLCASSPLGGGYEQYFGPGTRLTVT.

The J gene is TRBJ1-2, the V gene TRBV2, with D possibly TRBD1 on 6 matching bases. The CDR3 extends over 15 amino acids. V lost 7 bases, J lost 0 bases, and 15 bases lay in between. In germline, CDR1 is SNHLY, CDR2 FYNNEI. The DNA of the CDR3 is TGTGCCAGCACTAGGACAGCCAGATCTAACTATGGCTACACCTTC. Its protein is CASTRTARSNYGYTF. The entire variable domain, with the rest obtained from reference TRBV2 and TRBJ1-2, is as follows: EPEVTQTPSHQVTQMGQEVILRCVPISNHLYFYWYRQILGQKVEFLVSFYNNEISEKSEIFDDQFSVERPDGSNFTLKIRSTKLEDSAMYFCASTRTARSNYGYTFGSGTRLTVV.

This clone was counted a few times. The gene calls are TRBV7-6 and TRBJ2-7, with 12 bases lining up with TRBD2. With 3 bases clipped from V and 4 bases from J, the junction kept 4 bases outside the gene matches. The germline gives CDR1 SGHVS, CDR2 FNYEAQ. The length of the CDR3 is 15 residues. The DNA of the CDR3 is TGTGCCAGCAGCTTCGGGACTAGCGGGCCGTACGAGCAGTACTTC. Translation gives CASSFGTSGPYEQYF.

Only one count was recorded for this clone. The chain recombines TRBV30 with TRBJ2-2; D perhaps matches TRBD2 (5 bases). The CDR3 has 13 amino acids. Trimming stripped 5 bases from V and 0 bases from J, with 7 bases between. Germline CDR1 GTSNPN, CDR2 SVGIG (reference sequence). CDR3 bases: TGTGCCTGGCTGGGAGCGAACACCGGGGAGCTGTTTTTT. Residues: CAWLGANTGELFF.

The chain employs TRBV6-6 and TRBJ1-1; TRBD1 agrees at 9 bases. V was clipped by 6 bases and J by 7 bases; unmatched bases: 9. Germline V gene sequence: CDR1 MNHNY, CDR2 SVGAGI (reference sequence). The CDR3 has 14 residues. The chain's CDR3 is CASRPGTGYDEAFF. CDR3 nucleotides: TGTGCCAGCAGACCCGGGACAGGGTATGATGAAGCTTTCTTT.

The chain recombines TRBV2 with TRBJ2-7, with 11 positions matching TRBD2. This CDR3 comprises 12 residues. The J segment lost 5 bases and the V segment lost 8 bases, leaving 2 bases of the junction unmatched. Germline V gene lookup returns CDR1 SNHLY and CDR2 FYNNEI. CDR3 loop: CASRLAGNEQYF. The DNA for the CDR3 is TGTGCCAGCCGACTAGCGGGAAACGAGCAGTACTTC.